This is a list of T cell receptor beta chains from one sample in a study of Graves' ophthalmopathy and Graves' hyperthyroidism. One entry per CDR3 protein, called by TCRdb with MiXCR from the multiplex PCR reads. Of roughly 500,000 distinct CDR3 sequences listed, approximately 14% are singletons. Sequenced input: blood. The receptors were gathered from a woman in her twenties or thirties with Graves' ophthalmopathy. The CDR3 runs from the conserved cysteine through the conserved F or W. The D gene is left open where the match is weak. The listing skips clone size in some rows; elsewhere it reads once, few, many or a size class.

D: TRBD1
V: TRBV7-2
J: TRBJ2-7
size: many
DNA: TGTGCCAGCAGCTTACCGGGACAGGGGGGAGGCGAGCAGTACTTC
CDR3: CASSLPGQGGGEQYF

D: NA
V: TRBV12-3/TRBV12-4
J: TRBJ2-2
size: many
DNA: TGTGCCAGCAGTTTACGTGACCTTCTAGCCGGGGAGCTGTTTTTT
CDR3: CASSLRDLLAGELFF

D: NA
V: TRBV6-1
J: TRBJ1-1
size: few
DNA: TGTGCCAGCAGTGAAGCGTTCGGAGGGATTGCGAACACTGAAGCTTTCTTT
CDR3: CASSEAFGGIANTEAFF

D: TRBD1
V: TRBV29-1
J: TRBJ2-2
size: many
DNA: TGCAGCGTTGAACGACCGGGACAGGGGGCCGGGGAGCTGTTTTTT
CDR3: CSVERPGQGAGELFF

D: NA
V: TRBV6-2/TRBV6-3
J: TRBJ1-2
size: many
DNA: TGTGCCAGCAGCCCAGGGAGGGTTTATGGCTACACCTTC
CDR3: CASSPGRVYGYTF

D: NA
V: TRBV28
J: TRBJ2-7
size: many
DNA: TGTGCCAGCAGCCCACACAGGGATACCCTCTACGAGCAGTACTTC
CDR3: CASSPHRDTLYEQYF

D: TRBD1
V: TRBV5-1
J: TRBJ2-6
size: few
DNA: TGCGCCAGCATGGGACAGGTGTTCTCTGGGGCCAACGTCCTGACTTTC
CDR3: CASMGQVFSGANVLTF

D: TRBD1
V: TRBV13
J: TRBJ2-7
size: many
DNA: TGTGCCAGCAGCACAACCGGGACAGGGACGAGCTACGAGCAGTACTTC
CDR3: CASSTTGTGTSYEQYF

D: TRBD1
V: TRBV6-1
J: TRBJ2-7
size: many
DNA: TGTGCCTCCCAGGACAGGACCCCTCGGGAGCAGTACTTC
CDR3: CASQDRTPREQYF

D: NA
V: TRBV5-1
J: TRBJ2-6
size: many
DNA: TGCGCCAGCAGCCCTACAGGGCCGTCAGGGGCCAACGTCCTGACTTTC
CDR3: CASSPTGPSGANVLTF

D: NA
V: TRBV6-1
J: TRBJ1-1
size: NA
DNA: TGTGCCAGCAGTGTCTTGGGGTTAGAGGCTTTCTTT
CDR3: CASSVLGLEAFF

D: NA
V: TRBV20-1
J: TRBJ2-7
size: many
DNA: TGCAGTGCCCTCCGGGGGGCTCTTTACGAGCAGTACTTC
CDR3: CSALRGALYEQYF

D: NA
V: TRBV20-1
J: TRBJ1-1
size: few
DNA: TGCAGTGCTAGAGATTCGGGAGGGTCAATGGGAGGCACTGAAGCTTTCTTT
CDR3: CSARDSGGSMGGTEAFF

D: NA
V: TRBV6-1
J: TRBJ1-5
size: many
DNA: TGTGCGAGCGCGGGGCATAGCAATCAGCCCCAGCATTTT
CDR3: CASAGHSNQPQHF

D: NA
V: TRBV29-1
J: TRBJ1-2
size: many
DNA: TGCAGCGTGTCCCGGACTAACTATGGCTACACCTTC
CDR3: CSVSRTNYGYTF

D: TRBD1
V: TRBV11-2
J: TRBJ1-2
size: many
DNA: TGTGCCAGCAGCTCACAGGGGAGGAATAACTATGGCTACACCTTC
CDR3: CASSSQGRNNYGYTF

D: NA
V: TRBV3-1
J: TRBJ1-1
size: NA
DNA: TGTGCCAGCAGCCAAGTGCAGGCCAGCACTGAAGCTTTCTTT
CDR3: CASSQVQASTEAFF

D: NA
V: TRBV27
J: TRBJ2-7
size: many
DNA: TGTGCCAGCTCCCGGCCAGGTGGGTTCGAGCAGTACTTC
CDR3: CASSRPGGFEQYF

D: TRBD1
V: TRBV28
J: TRBJ1-3
size: many
DNA: TGTGCCAGCAGCCGAGGGACAGGGTCTGGAAACACCATATATTTT
CDR3: CASSRGTGSGNTIYF

D: NA
V: TRBV3-1
J: TRBJ1-3
size: many
DNA: TGTGCCAGCACCCCGGCGACAAGGACTGGAAACACCATATATTTT
CDR3: CASTPATRTGNTIYF

D: NA
V: TRBV6-2/TRBV6-3
J: TRBJ2-2
size: few
DNA: TGTGCCAGCAGCCCCACTAGGACCGGGGAGCTGTTTTTT
CDR3: CASSPTRTGELFF

D: NA
V: TRBV28
J: TRBJ2-2
size: many
DNA: TGTGCCAGCAGCCCCCTCACCGGGGAGCTGTTTTTT
CDR3: CASSPLTGELFF

D: NA
V: TRBV29-1
J: TRBJ2-5
size: many
DNA: TGCAGCGTTGGGACCGGGAACCAAGAGACCCAGTACTTC
CDR3: CSVGTGNQETQYF

D: TRBD2
V: TRBV19
J: TRBJ2-7
size: many
DNA: TGTGCCAGTAGTATCGCCGGGACTAGCGGGACCTACGAGCAGTACTTC
CDR3: CASSIAGTSGTYEQYF

D: TRBD2
V: TRBV7-2
J: TRBJ2-4
size: few
DNA: TGTGCCAGCAGCTGGGGGGCGAGCGGGAGTCTGGACATTCAGTACTTC
CDR3: CASSWGASGSLDIQYF

D: NA
V: TRBV19
J: TRBJ2-5
size: many
DNA: TGTGCCAGTAGCGGGAGAGGGACCCAGTACTTC
CDR3: CASSGRGTQYF

D: TRBD1
V: TRBV6-4
J: TRBJ2-2
size: many
DNA: TGTGCCAGCAGTGACGGCCAGGGGGCTGGGGAGCTGTTTTTT
CDR3: CASSDGQGAGELFF

D: TRBD2
V: TRBV7-6
J: TRBJ2-7
size: once
DNA: TGTGCCAGCACCCCTAGCGGGAGTTTGTACGAGCAGTACTTC
CDR3: CASTPSGSLYEQYF

D: TRBD2
V: TRBV20-1
J: TRBJ2-4
size: many
DNA: TGCAGTGCTAGTGGGATACTGCAGCGGGGCCTAGCCAAAAACATTAAGTACTTC
CDR3: CSASGILQRGLAKNIKYF

D: NA
V: TRBV28
J: TRBJ2-7
size: many
DNA: TGTGCCAGCAGTTTGGGGGTTGAGAGCGAGCAGTACTTC
CDR3: CASSLGVESEQYF

D: TRBD2
V: TRBV20-1
J: TRBJ2-5
size: NA
DNA: TGCAGTGCTAGAACTAGCGGGGGAGGGGGAGAGACCCAGTACTTC
CDR3: CSARTSGGGGETQYF

D: TRBD2
V: TRBV20-1
J: TRBJ2-7
size: many
DNA: TGCAGTGCTAGACTGACTAGCGGGAGCTACGAGCAGTACTTC
CDR3: CSARLTSGSYEQYF